The clone carrying this TCR beta chain was recorded many times. The CDR3 covers 14 residues. CDR1 and CDR2 (germline): SGHTA, FQGTGA. Trimming left V 0 bases short and J 2 bases short, with 7 bases between. This sample was included in a study of glioma-infiltrating T cells. Using RNA template, CDR3s of TCR alpha and beta were amplified with iRepertoire arm-PCR. TCRdb reprocessed the multiplex PCR reads via MiXCR and lists one record per CDR3 protein. The data contain some 110,000 distinct CDR3 sequences, roughly 25% of them singletons. The chain is built from TRBV7-3 and TRBJ1-1; weak D call: TRBD1 (5 bases). The source of this sequence is a human donor with low-grade glioma or glioblastoma, undergoing nonglioma brain surgery, or in good health (not recorded which). Material for sequencing was glioma tissue, nonneoplastic brain tissue, or PBMCs (not recorded which). Here the CDR3 reads CASSLTGLNTEAFF. CDR3 bases: TGTGCCAGCAGCTTAACGGGGCTTAACACTGAAGCTTTCTTT.